This T cell receptor (beta chain) was sequenced for a study of regulatory T cells in long-lasting Graves disease. Study-level results: Peripheral blood, not thyroid tissue, was the sole material studied. Newly diagnosed disease favored TRBV20-1 and TRBJ2-1 over persistent disease.

Regarding time point: newly diagnosed GD, antithyroid drugs for less than 3 months. Construction of the TCR library relied on RNA isolated from PBMCs. Recruitment took place at an endocrinology department in Xi'an, China. Through Arm-PCR of CDR3 regions and iRepertoire HTBI primers, TCR beta libraries were built. One entry per CDR3 protein results from TCRdb running MiXCR on the multiplex PCR reads. The table lists 440,000 or so distinct CDR3 sequences, roughly 15% of them singletons, with approximately 11% in the top ten. V lost 8 bases and J 1 base, leaving 18 bases between the germline ends. There are 16 residues in the CDR3. Germline V gene sequence: CDR1 MNHNS, CDR2 SASEGT. Remarks on this clonotype: Its antigen is undetermined.

These records were also assigned to another study, of T cells in Graves' hyperthyroidism and ophthalmopathy. As that report states: An initial round of RT-PCR targeting the TCR CDR3 relied on the HTBI primer set.

The specimen comprised peripheral blood mononuclear cells (PBMCs), sampled at new diagnosis, from a patient treated with antithyroid drugs. This sequence was found in a woman younger than 45 with Graves disease. The chain is built from TRBV6-1 and TRBJ1-5; D is unclear. This CDR3 reads CASHLTAGRSNQPQHF. DNA for the CDR3: TGTGCCAGCCACTTGACGGCCGGTAGGAGCAATCAGCCCCAGCATTTT.